This paragraph reports one T cell receptor (beta chain). This sample stems from a study of blood T cell repertoires in COVID-19. Turning to the study itself: Acute and convalescent COVID-19 samples came from the United States, Italy and Spain.

Assay used: immunoSEQ multiplex PCR; TCRdb lists only in-frame clones, some missing. The sample lists roughly 200,000 clones, 87% occurring once. Germline V CDR1 and CDR2: SGHRS, YFSETQ. V shed 6 bases and J shed 5 bases, with 20 bases lying between them. The CDR3 length is 15 residues. This sequence was found in a man in his fifties or sixties with active or convalescent COVID-19. The specimen was peripheral blood. V usage is TRBV5-1 and J usage is TRBJ1-1, with D maybe TRBD1 (6 bases). The CDR3 DNA follows: TGCGCCAGCACCCTCGGGCGGGGGCCTAAGACTGAAGCTTTCTTT. Translating it yields CASTLGRGPKTEAFF.